The text below deals with one T cell receptor (beta chain). The CDR3 has 13 amino acids. V was cut by 2 bases and J by 10 bases, with 17 bases left in between. Germline V gene data show CDR1 as GTSNPN and CDR2 as SVGIG (reference sequence). Assay used: immunoSEQ multiplex PCR; TCRdb lists only in-frame clones, some missing. The sample yields fewer than 150,000 clones, roughly 80% seen once. These data belong to a study of blood T cell repertoires in COVID-19. As for the study in general: The United States, Italy and Spain supplied acute and convalescent COVID-19 samples. PBMCs, B-cell-depleted T cells, or T cells were the source of the cDNA or gDNA that made up the material.

The rearrangement links TRBV30 to TRBJ1-1; D uncertain. The sequence came from a woman between 45 and 60 years old with acute or convalescent COVID-19. The source material was peripheral blood. The CDR3 sequence: CAWSTSSKRGAFF. Written as DNA, the CDR3 is TGTGCCTGGAGTACGAGCAGCAAACGCGGAGCTTTCTTT.